A single sample gave rise to the 3 T cell receptor beta chains below, sequenced in a study of T cell responses to AZD1222 COVID-19 vaccine. The table came from immunoSEQ multiplex PCR; TCRdb's copy has only in-frame clones and leaves some out. Of about 56,000 clones listed, around 85% are singletons. Sequenced material: peripheral blood, taken on day 0 of AZD1222 vaccination. The receptors originated from an adult in good health.

The V gene is TRBV6-5, the J gene TRBJ1-1; possibly TRBD1 for D (5 bases). This CDR3 is 15 amino acids long. Germline CDR1 and CDR2: MNHEY and SVGAGI. The V end was cut by 6 bases, the J end by 1 base, with 15 bases between. CDR3 DNA sequence: TGTGCCAGCAGGGACACCAGGCTGGGGAACACTGAAGCTTTCTTT. Protein: CASRDTRLGNTEAFF.

DNA for the CDR3: TGTGCCAGCAGCTTAATGCCAGGGGAAGTGGGTGAGCAGTTCTTC. It codes for CASSLMPGEVGEQFF. The chain couples TRBV7-6 to TRBJ2-1, with a tentative D call TRBD1 (6 bases). The length of the CDR3 is 15 residues. V lost 2 bases and J lost 9, with 17 bases in between. Germline loops: CDR1 SGHVS, CDR2 FNYEAQ.

The J gene is TRBJ2-5, the V gene TRBV28, with TRBD1 identical over 8 bases. V dropped 7 bases and J dropped 4; count of bases not matched to a gene: 8. This CDR3 has 14 amino acids. Germline values: CDR1 MDHEN, CDR2 SYDVKM. This CDR3 reads CASKTQGVGETQYF. The CDR3 DNA is TGTGCCAGCAAAACACAGGGGGTGGGAGAGACCCAGTACTTC.